A single sample is the source of the 27 T cell receptor beta chains below, sequenced in a study of T cell responses to AZD1222 COVID-19 vaccine. TCRdb keeps only in-frame clones here, not all; method: immunoSEQ multiplex PCR. The sample consists of tens of thousands of clones, around nine tenths of them appearing once. The sample here was peripheral blood, taken 28 days after the second AZD1222 dose. The receptors originated from an adult who received the AZD1222 COVID-19 vaccine.

J is TRBJ1-6 and V is TRBV6-1; maybe TRBD1 (5 bases). The CDR3 consists of 16 residues. Looked up from germline, CDR1 is MNHNS and CDR2 is SASEGT. The ends were cut back, 0 bases at V and 9 bases at J, with 15 bases in the middle. The CDR3 DNA follows: TGTGCCAGCAGTGAAGCGGCCAGGGCGCCTGGTTCACCCCTCCACTTT. Translating it yields CASSEAARAPGSPLHF.

This clone has only a few counts. The chain joins TRBV7-9 to TRBJ2-7; unclear D gene. Germline values: CDR1 SEHNR, CDR2 FQNEAQ (reference sequence). V gave up 1 base and J gave up 3 bases, with 7 bases separating them. The CDR3 is made up of 13 amino acids. For the CDR3, the DNA is TGTGCCAGCAGCTTAGAGTCAGTCTACGAGCAGTACTTC. Translating it yields CASSLESVYEQYF.

The rearrangement uses TRBV5-1 and TRBJ1-2; D gene unclear. Trimming left V 1 base short and J 2 bases short, with 15 bases between. CDR1 and CDR2 (germline): SGHRS, YFSETQ. This CDR3 spans 16 amino acids. CDR3 sequence reads: CASSLMWQPSNYGYTF. The CDR3 region has the DNA TGCGCCAGCAGCTTGATGTGGCAGCCCTCCAACTATGGCTACACCTTC.

This chain connects TRBV5-1 to TRBJ2-1, with TRBD1 matching 7 bases. Trimming at V came to 2 bases and at J to 1 base, leaving 3 bases not matched to a gene. CDR1 and CDR2 from the germline V gene are SGHRS and YFSETQ. The CDR3 spans 15 residues. DNA of the CDR3: TGCGCCAGCAGCTTCGGACAGGATTCCTACAATGAGCAGTTCTTC. This translates into CASSFGQDSYNEQFF.

The chain carries TRBV6-1 and TRBJ2-3; possible D gene TRBD1, 6 bases. CDR1 and CDR2 (germline): MNHNS, SASEGT. The CDR3 loop spans 17 amino acids. V lost 3 bases and J 4 bases, leaving 20 bases between the germline ends. CDR3 nucleotide sequence: TGTGCCAGCAGTGACAGCCTGGACCCTGGGGGCGCAGATACGCAGTATTTT. It specifies CASSDSLDPGGADTQYF.

The chain carries TRBV19 and TRBJ2-5; D not certain. V shed 4 bases and J shed 4 bases, with 4 bases lying between them. The CDR3 consists of 11 residues. Germline V gene sequence: CDR1 LNHDA, CDR2 SQIVND (reference sequence). The CDR3 sequence is CASSTLETQYF. The CDR3 nucleotides read TGTGCCAGTAGTACCCTAGAGACCCAGTACTTC.

The rearrangement uses TRBV25-1 and TRBJ1-2; D is possibly TRBD1 (5 bases). This CDR3 has 13 residues. Germline V gene sequence: CDR1 MGHDK, CDR2 SYGVNS. V dropped 4 bases and J dropped 4 bases, with 10 bases sitting between them. The CDR3 sequence is CASSGARVYGYTF. Here the CDR3 DNA reads TGTGCCAGCAGTGGTGCCAGGGTCTATGGCTACACCTTC.

The rearrangement uses TRBV30 and TRBJ1-2; D is unresolved. CDR3 length equals 13 residues. V dropped 3 bases and J dropped 0 bases, with 8 bases sitting between them. Germline CDR1 and CDR2: GTSNPN and SVGIG (reference sequence). This CDR3 is CAWSESANYGYTF. The CDR3 region has the DNA TGTGCCTGGAGCGAGAGTGCTAACTATGGCTACACCTTC.

This chain connects TRBV4-1 to TRBJ1-6; 8 positions agree with TRBD1. The CDR3 sequence is 16 residues long. Germline V CDR1 and CDR2: MGHRA, YSYEKL. The junction had 9 bases not matched to a gene; V was cut back by 4 bases and J by 7 bases. This CDR3 reads CASSRGTGGGNSPLHF. The CDR3 DNA reads TGCGCCAGCAGCCGCGGAACAGGGGGAGGGAATTCACCCCTCCACTTT.

This clone was observed a handful of times. The chain joins TRBV20-1 to TRBJ2-5; D perhaps matches TRBD2 (5 bases). This CDR3 is 13 amino acids long. Germline V gene data show CDR1 as DFQATT and CDR2 as SNEGSKA (reference sequence). V dropped 3 bases and J dropped 7 bases, with 15 bases sitting between them. The CDR3 sequence is CSASRITSGTQYF. CDR3 in DNA: TGCAGTGCTAGTCGGATAACAAGCGGGACCCAGTACTTC.

The rearrangement links TRBV7-2 to TRBJ2-3, with D unclear. The CDR3 has 16 amino acids. V gave up 1 base and J gave up 1 base, with 12 bases separating them. Germline assignment: CDR1 SGHTA and CDR2 FQGNSA. The CDR3 nucleotides are TGTGCCAGCAGCTTAGGGGTAATCGAGGGCACAGATACGCAGTATTTT. Protein product: CASSLGVIEGTDTQYF.

The chain has TRBV11-2 and TRBJ2-3; possible D gene TRBD2, 6 bases. The germline V gene has CDR1 SGHAT and CDR2 FQNNGV. V lost 3 bases to trimming and J lost 7 bases, with 17 bases between them. The CDR3 contains 15 residues. The CDR3 nucleotides read TGTGCCAGCAGCTTGGAGGGATCTCGGGGGAATACGCAGTATTTT. Its translation: CASSLEGSRGNTQYF.

This clone appeared a few times. The J gene is TRBJ2-2, the V gene TRBV3-1 (or the pseudogene TRBV3-2); 8 nucleotides align to TRBD1. Trimming took 8 bases from V and 3 from J; bases not matched to a gene: 2. CDR1 LGHDT and CDR2 YNNKEL come from the germline V gene (reference sequence). CDR3 length: 13 amino acids. For the CDR3, the DNA is TGTGCCAGCCAGGGGGCGTACACCGGGGAGCTGTTTTTT. Amino acid sequence: CASQGAYTGELFF.

The rearrangement uses TRBV3-1 (or the pseudogene TRBV3-2) and TRBJ1-2, with 10 bases that match TRBD1. CDR1 LGHDT and CDR2 YNNKEL come from the germline V gene (reference sequence). The CDR3 is 16 residues long. The trim removed 1 base at V and 3 bases at J, leaving 5 bases unmatched. This CDR3 is CASSQASGTGDYGYTF. CDR3 in DNA: TGTGCCAGCAGCCAAGCTTCGGGGACAGGGGACTATGGCTACACCTTC.

The V gene is TRBV7-2, the J gene TRBJ1-2; D may be TRBD1 (5 bases). V was clipped by 0 bases and J by 8 bases, with 13 bases between them. This CDR3 has 14 amino acids. Germline V gene lookup returns CDR1 SGHTA and CDR2 FQGNSA. The CDR3: CASSLARQGGGYTF. The CDR3 DNA follows: TGTGCCAGCAGCTTAGCGAGGCAGGGTGGCGGCTACACCTTC.

This chain joins TRBV7-2 and TRBJ2-1, with 8 bases matching TRBD1. The CDR3 covers 16 residues. With 5 bases clipped from V and 2 bases from J, the junction kept 8 bases outside the gene matches. In germline, CDR1 is SGHTA, CDR2 FQGNSA. The CDR3 reads CASSPRTGRTYNEQFF. The CDR3 region has the DNA TGTGCCAGCAGCCCGAGGACAGGGCGGACCTACAATGAGCAGTTCTTC.

The chain has TRBV30 and TRBJ1-6; TRBD1 matches at 8 bases. Per germline, CDR1 GTSNPN and CDR2 SVGIG (reference sequence). V trimming: 7 bases; J trimming: 9 bases; junction bases outside the gene matches: 8. There are 13 residues in the CDR3. The CDR3 nucleotides are TGTGCCTTCAAGACAGGGGCGGGTTCACCCCTCCACTTT. Its protein product is CAFKTGAGSPLHF. Supplemented by reference TRBV30 and TRBJ1-6, the full variable domain reads SQTIHQWPATLVQPVGSPLSLECTVEGTSNPNLYWYRQAAGRGLQLLFYSVGIGQISSEVPQNLSASRPQDRQFILSSKKLLLSDSGFYLCAFKTGAGSPLHFGNGTRLTVT.

This chain connects TRBV29-1 to TRBJ1-1, with D possibly matching TRBD1 (6 bases). Trimming pared 7 bases from V and 0 bases from J, leaving 12 bases between. Germline CDR1 is SQVTM and CDR2 is ANQGSEA. The CDR3 is made up of 13 amino acids. DNA for the CDR3: TGCAGCGCTCAACAGGGCCTGAACACTGAAGCTTTCTTT. Translating gives CSAQQGLNTEAFF.

This clone was observed a single time. This chain joins TRBV10-3 and TRBJ1-3, with 7 bases matching TRBD1. Germline V gene sequence: CDR1 ENHRY, CDR2 SYGVKD. This CDR3 is 15 amino acids long. The ends lost 11 bases at V and 1 base at J; junction bases unmatched: 11. Here the CDR3 reads CALQASGQSGNTIYF. CDR3 nucleotide sequence: TGTGCCCTACAGGCCTCGGGACAGTCTGGAAACACCATATATTTT.

The CDR3 here is CASSYGDIYEQYF. The CDR3 nucleotides read TGTGCCAGCAGTTATGGGGACATCTACGAGCAGTACTTC. This chain links TRBV6-5 with TRBJ2-7; D possibly corresponds to TRBD1 (6 bases). The germline V gene has CDR1 MNHEY and CDR2 SVGAGI. This CDR3 has 13 amino acids. Trimming cost V 3 bases and J 3 bases, with 9 bases left between them.

The chain joins TRBV7-2 to TRBJ2-5; 7 bases match TRBD2. CDR3 length equals 14 residues. Trimming at V came to 2 bases and at J to 3 bases, leaving 3 bases not matched to a gene. CDR1 SGHTA and CDR2 FQGNSA come from the germline V gene. The CDR3, as DNA: TGTGCCAGCAGCTTATGGGGGGGGAAAGAGACCCAGTACTTC. Amino acids: CASSLWGGKETQYF.

The V call is TRBV20-1, the J call TRBJ1-1; no clear D gene. This CDR3 is built from 11 residues. Germline CDR1 reads DFQATT; CDR2 reads SNEGSKA (reference sequence). V was cut by 7 bases and J by 1 base, with 7 bases left in between. In nucleotides, the CDR3 is TGCAGTGGATTCGGGAACACTGAAGCTTTCTTT. Its protein product is CSGFGNTEAFF.

This CDR3 reads CASSLATGNYGYTF. The CDR3, as DNA: TGTGCCAGCAGCTTAGCGACGGGAAACTATGGCTACACCTTC. The V gene is TRBV7-2, the J gene TRBJ1-2; no definite D call. V gave up 0 bases and J gave up 2 bases, with 7 bases separating them. The CDR3 contains 14 residues. Looked up from germline, CDR1 is SGHTA and CDR2 is FQGNSA.

The V gene is TRBV5-8, the J gene TRBJ2-2; D may be TRBD1 or TRBD2 (6 bases each). This CDR3 is built from 16 residues. Trimming cost V 6 bases and J 3 bases, with 18 bases left between them. Germline V gives CDR1 SGHTS, CDR2 YDEGEE. For the CDR3, the DNA is TGTGCCAGCAACCGATTTGGGGGGCTGGACACCGGGGAGCTGTTTTTT. Encoded protein: CASNRFGGLDTGELFF.

The genes are TRBV5-4 and TRBJ2-7; TRBD1 matches at 8 bases. Germline lookup yields CDR1 SGHNT and CDR2 YYREEE (reference sequence). Unmatched junction bases numbered 11, after V lost 0 bases and J lost 3 bases. The CDR3 totals 17 residues. CDR3 in amino acids: CASSLGRTGGTVYEQYF. The CDR3 DNA sequence: TGTGCCAGCAGCTTGGGGAGAACAGGGGGGACCGTCTACGAGCAGTACTTC.

The chain links TRBV11-2 to TRBJ1-2, with D hard to call. This CDR3 is 14 amino acids long. In germline, CDR1 is SGHAT, CDR2 FQNNGV. Trimming removed 1 base from V and 1 base from J, with 7 bases in between. CDR3 sequence (DNA): TGTGCCAGCAGCTTAGCGGGAAATAACTATGGCTACACCTTC. Its translation: CASSLAGNNYGYTF. Full variable domain (remainder filled in from reference TRBV11-2 and TRBJ1-2): EAGVAQSPRYKIIEKRQSVAFWCNPISGHATLYWYQQILGQGPKLLIQFQNNGVVDDSQLPKDRFSAERLKGVDSTLKIQPAKLEDSAVYLCASSLAGNNYGYTFGSGTRLTVV.

This chain connects TRBV19 to TRBJ2-1; D gene ambiguous. With 3 bases removed from V and 0 bases from J, the gap between germline ends came to 9 bases. The CDR3 has 15 amino acids. Germline CDR1 is LNHDA and CDR2 is SQIVND (reference sequence). The chain's CDR3 is CASSIRASSYNEQFF. The CDR3 DNA is TGTGCCAGTAGTATTCGGGCGAGCTCCTACAATGAGCAGTTCTTC.